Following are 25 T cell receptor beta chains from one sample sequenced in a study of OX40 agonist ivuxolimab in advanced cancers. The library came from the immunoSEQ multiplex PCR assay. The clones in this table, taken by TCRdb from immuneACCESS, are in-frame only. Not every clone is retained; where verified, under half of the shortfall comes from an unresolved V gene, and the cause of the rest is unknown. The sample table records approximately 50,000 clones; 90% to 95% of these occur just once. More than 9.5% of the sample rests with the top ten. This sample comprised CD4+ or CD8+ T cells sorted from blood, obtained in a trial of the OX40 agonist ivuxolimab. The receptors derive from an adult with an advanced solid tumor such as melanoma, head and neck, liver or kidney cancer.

CDR3 nucleotides: TGTGCCACTAGCGAGATTATCGGGGAGCTGTTTTTT. It codes for CATSEIIGELFF. The rearrangement uses TRBV6-6 and TRBJ2-2, with D maybe TRBD2 (6 bases). The CDR3 runs 12 residues. Trimming took off 10 bases at V and 7 bases at J, with 13 bases between the two ends. Germline CDR1 is MNHNY and CDR2 is SVGAGI (reference sequence).

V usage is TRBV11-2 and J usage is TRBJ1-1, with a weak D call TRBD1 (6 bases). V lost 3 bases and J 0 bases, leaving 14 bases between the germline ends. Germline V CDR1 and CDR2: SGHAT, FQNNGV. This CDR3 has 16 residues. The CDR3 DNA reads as TGTGCCAGCAGCTTTATTGGGGGCGGAGTGAACACTGAAGCTTTCTTT. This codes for CASSFIGGGVNTEAFF.

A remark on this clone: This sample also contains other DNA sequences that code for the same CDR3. The DNA for the CDR3 is TGTGCCAGCAGCGAAAACACCGGGGAGCTGTTTTTT. It yields the protein CASSENTGELFF. The chain uses TRBV9 and TRBJ2-2; D not resolved. Germline CDR1 reads SGDLS; CDR2 reads YYNGEE. V dropped 3 bases and J dropped 2 bases, with 2 bases sitting between them. This CDR3 comprises 12 residues.

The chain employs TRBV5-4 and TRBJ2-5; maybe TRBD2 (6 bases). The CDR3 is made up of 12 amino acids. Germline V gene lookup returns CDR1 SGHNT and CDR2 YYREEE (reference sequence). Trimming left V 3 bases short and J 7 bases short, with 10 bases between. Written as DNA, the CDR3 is TGTGCCAGCAGCTCGGGACTTCCGACCCAGTACTTC. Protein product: CASSSGLPTQYF.

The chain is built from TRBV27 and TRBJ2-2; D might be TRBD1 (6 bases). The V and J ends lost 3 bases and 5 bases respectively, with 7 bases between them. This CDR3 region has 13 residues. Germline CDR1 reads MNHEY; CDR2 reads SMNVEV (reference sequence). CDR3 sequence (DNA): TGTGCCAGCAGTTTTACAGGGACCGGGGAGCTGTTTTTT. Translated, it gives CASSFTGTGELFF.

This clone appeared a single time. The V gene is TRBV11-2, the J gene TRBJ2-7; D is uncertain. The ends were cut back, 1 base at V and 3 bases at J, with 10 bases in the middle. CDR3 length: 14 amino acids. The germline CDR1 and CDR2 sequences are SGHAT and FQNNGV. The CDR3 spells CASSLVLQNYEQYF. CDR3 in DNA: TGTGCCAGCAGCTTAGTTTTACAGAACTACGAGCAGTACTTC.

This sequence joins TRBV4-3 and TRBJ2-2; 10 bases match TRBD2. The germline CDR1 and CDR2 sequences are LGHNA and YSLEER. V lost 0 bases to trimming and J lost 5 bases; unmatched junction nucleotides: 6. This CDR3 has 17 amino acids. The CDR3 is CASSQDPSGSKTGELFF. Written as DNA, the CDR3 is TGCGCCAGCAGCCAAGATCCTAGCGGGAGTAAAACCGGGGAGCTGTTTTTT.

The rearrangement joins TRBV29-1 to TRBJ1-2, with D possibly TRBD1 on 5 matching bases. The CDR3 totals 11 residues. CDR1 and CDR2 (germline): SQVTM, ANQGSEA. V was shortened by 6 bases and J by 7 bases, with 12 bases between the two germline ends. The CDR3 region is CSVLWGGGYTF. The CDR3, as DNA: TGCAGCGTCCTATGGGGGGGTGGCTACACCTTC.

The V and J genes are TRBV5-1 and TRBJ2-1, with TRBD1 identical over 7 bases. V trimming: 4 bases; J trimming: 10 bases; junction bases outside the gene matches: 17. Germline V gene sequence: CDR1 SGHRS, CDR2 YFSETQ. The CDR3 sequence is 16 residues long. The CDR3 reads CASSPFGDSPKGEQFF. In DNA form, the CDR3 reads TGCGCCAGCAGCCCGTTCGGGGACAGCCCGAAGGGAGAGCAGTTCTTC.

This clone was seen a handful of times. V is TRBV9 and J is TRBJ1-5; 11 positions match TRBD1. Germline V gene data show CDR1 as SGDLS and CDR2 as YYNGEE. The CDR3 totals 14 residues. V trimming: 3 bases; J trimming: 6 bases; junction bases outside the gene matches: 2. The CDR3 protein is CASSEGTGGQPQHF. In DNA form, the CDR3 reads TGTGCCAGCAGCGAAGGGACAGGGGGTCAGCCCCAGCATTTT.

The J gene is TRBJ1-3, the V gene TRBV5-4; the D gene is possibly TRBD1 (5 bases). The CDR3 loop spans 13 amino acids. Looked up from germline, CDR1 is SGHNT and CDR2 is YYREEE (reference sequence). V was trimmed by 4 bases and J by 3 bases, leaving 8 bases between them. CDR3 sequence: CASSGGDGNTIYF. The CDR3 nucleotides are TGTGCCAGCAGCGGGGGGGATGGAAACACCATATATTTT.

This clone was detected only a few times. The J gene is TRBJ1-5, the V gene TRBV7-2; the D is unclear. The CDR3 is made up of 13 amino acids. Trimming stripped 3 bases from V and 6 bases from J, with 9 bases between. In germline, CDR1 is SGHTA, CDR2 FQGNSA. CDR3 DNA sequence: TGTGCCAGCAGCTTTGGAGGGAGTCAGCCCCAGCATTTT. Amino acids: CASSFGGSQPQHF.

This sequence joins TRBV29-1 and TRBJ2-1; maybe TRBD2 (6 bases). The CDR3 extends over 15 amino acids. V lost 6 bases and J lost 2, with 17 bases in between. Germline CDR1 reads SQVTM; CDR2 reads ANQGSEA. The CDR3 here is CSVSLAGRPYNEQFF. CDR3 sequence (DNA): TGCAGCGTGTCCCTCGCAGGGAGGCCCTACAATGAGCAGTTCTTC.

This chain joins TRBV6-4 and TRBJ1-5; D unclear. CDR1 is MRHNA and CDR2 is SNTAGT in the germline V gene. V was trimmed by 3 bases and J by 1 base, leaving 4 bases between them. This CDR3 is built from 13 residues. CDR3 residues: CASSEQSNQPQHF. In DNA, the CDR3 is TGTGCCAGCAGTGAGCAGAGCAATCAGCCCCAGCATTTT.

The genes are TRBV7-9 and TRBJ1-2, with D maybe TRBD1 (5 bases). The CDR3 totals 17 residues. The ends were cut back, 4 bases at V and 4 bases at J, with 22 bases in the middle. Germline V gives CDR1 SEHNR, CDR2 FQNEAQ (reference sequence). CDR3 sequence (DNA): TGTGCCAGCAGCTCATTCGTCGACAGTGGTCAGAGCTATGGCTACACCTTC. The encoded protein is CASSSFVDSGQSYGYTF.

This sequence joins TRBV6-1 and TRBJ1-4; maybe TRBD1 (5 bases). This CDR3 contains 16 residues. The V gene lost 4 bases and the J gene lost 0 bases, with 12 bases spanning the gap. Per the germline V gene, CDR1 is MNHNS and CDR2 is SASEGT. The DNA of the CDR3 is TGTGCCAGCAGTGGTAACGGACATTCAACTAATGAAAAACTGTTTTTT. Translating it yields CASSGNGHSTNEKLFF.

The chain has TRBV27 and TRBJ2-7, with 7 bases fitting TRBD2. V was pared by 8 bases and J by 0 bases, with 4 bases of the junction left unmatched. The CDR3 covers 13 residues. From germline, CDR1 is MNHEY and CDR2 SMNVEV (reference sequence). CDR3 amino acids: CASGAGPSYEQYF. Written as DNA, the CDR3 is TGTGCCAGCGGAGCGGGACCCTCCTACGAGCAGTACTTC.

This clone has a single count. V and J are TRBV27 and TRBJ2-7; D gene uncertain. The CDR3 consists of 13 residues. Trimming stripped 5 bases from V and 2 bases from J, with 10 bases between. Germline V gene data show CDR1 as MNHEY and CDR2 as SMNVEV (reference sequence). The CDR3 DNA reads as TGTGCCAGCAGTGACCCAGTCACCTACGAGCAGTACTTC. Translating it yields CASSDPVTYEQYF.

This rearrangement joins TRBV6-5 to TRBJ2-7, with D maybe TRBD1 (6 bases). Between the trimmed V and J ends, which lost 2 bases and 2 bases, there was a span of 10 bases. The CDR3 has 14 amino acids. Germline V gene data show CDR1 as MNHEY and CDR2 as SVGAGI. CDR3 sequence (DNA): TGTGCCAGCAGTTACAGGGGGTCCGCCTACGAGCAGTACTTC. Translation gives CASSYRGSAYEQYF.

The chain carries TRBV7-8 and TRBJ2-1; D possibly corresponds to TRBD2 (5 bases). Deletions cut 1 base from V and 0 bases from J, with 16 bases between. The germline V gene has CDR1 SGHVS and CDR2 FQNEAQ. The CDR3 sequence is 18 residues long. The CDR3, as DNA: TGTGCCAGCAGCTTAGACGGTGTCCCTGGGAGCTCCTACAATGAGCAGTTCTTC. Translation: CASSLDGVPGSSYNEQFF.

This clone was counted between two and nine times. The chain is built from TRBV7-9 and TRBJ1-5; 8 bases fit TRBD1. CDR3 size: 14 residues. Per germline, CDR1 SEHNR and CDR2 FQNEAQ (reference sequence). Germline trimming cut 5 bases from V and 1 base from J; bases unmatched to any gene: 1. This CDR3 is CASSGQGSNQPQHF. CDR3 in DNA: TGTGCCAGCAGCGGACAGGGCAGCAATCAGCCCCAGCATTTT.

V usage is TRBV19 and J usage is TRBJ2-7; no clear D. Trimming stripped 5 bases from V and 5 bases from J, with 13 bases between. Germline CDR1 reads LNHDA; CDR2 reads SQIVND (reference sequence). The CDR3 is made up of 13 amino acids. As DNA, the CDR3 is TGTGCCAGTAGTGCCTCGTATTTCCACGAGCAGTACTTC. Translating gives CASSASYFHEQYF. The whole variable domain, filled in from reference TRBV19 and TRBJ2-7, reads DGGITQSPKYLFRKEGQNVTLSCEQNLNHDAMYWYRQDPGQGLRLIYYSQIVNDFQKGDIAEGYSVSREKKESFPLTVTSAQKNPTAFYLCASSASYFHEQYFGPGTRLTVT.

Here the CDR3 reads CASSQDQPYEQYF. CDR3 nucleotides: TGTGCCAGCAGCCAAGATCAGCCCTACGAGCAGTACTTC. The chain joins TRBV14 to TRBJ2-7; D unclear. The germline V gene encodes CDR1 SGHDN and CDR2 FVKESK. Deletions cut 0 bases from V and 2 bases from J, with 5 bases between. This CDR3 region has 13 residues.

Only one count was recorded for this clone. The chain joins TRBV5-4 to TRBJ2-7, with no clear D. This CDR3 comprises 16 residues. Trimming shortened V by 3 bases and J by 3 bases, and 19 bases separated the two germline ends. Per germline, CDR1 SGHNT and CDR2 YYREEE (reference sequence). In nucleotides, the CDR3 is TGTGCCAGCAGCTCCCCGGACGCTCCCGGTTACTACGAGCAGTACTTC. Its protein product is CASSSPDAPGYYEQYF. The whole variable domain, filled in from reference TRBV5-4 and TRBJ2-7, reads ETGVTQSPTHLIKTRGQQVTLRCSSQSGHNTVSWYQQALGQGPQFIFQYYREEENGRGNFPPRFSGLQFPNYSSELNVNALELDDSALYLCASSSPDAPGYYEQYFGPGTRLTVT.

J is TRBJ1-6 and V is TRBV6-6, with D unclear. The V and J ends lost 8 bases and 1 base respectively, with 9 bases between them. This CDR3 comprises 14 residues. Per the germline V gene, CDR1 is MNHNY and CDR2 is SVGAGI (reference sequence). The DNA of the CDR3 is TGTGCCAGCCTCCCAGAATCCTATAATTCACCCCTCCACTTT. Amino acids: CASLPESYNSPLHF.